This TCR beta chain was identified during a study of blood T cell repertoires in COVID-19. Overall study context: Specimens from acute and convalescent COVID-19 originated in the United States, Italy and Spain. In each case, the material was cDNA or gDNA derived from T cells, B-cell-depleted T cells, or PBMCs.

Germline CDR1 SGDLS, CDR2 YYNGEE. CDR3 size: 12 residues. Between the trimmed V and J ends, which lost 0 bases and 3 bases, there was a span of 3 bases. Sequencing was performed with immunoSEQ multiplex PCR; in TCRdb, only in-frame clones are kept and a portion is missing. The sample shows 35,000 to 50,000 clones, approximately 86% of them seen only once. The gene calls are TRBV9 and TRBJ2-5; no clear D. The sequencing sample was made of peripheral blood. The clonotype originates from a man in his sixties with active COVID-19. The CDR3 DNA follows: TGTGCCAGCAGCGTAGGAGAAGAGACCCAGTACTTC. Amino acid sequence: CASSVGEETQYF.